Below are 13 T cell receptor beta chains sequenced from a single sample in a study of tumor-infiltrating lymphocytes in primary liver carcinoma. It was unsorted whole blood that yielded blood RNA, and germline DNA was also extracted. Making TCR beta cDNA involved approximately 510 ng total RNA and a constant-region primer. Library construction for TCR beta comprised three nested multiplex PCR rounds performed with slightly modified ARM-PCR. TRBV1-TRBV30 forward primers paired with a C-beta reverse primer drove the first two PCR rounds, approximately 11 cycles each. TCRdb re-derived calls from the multiplex PCR reads in MiXCR, one entry per CDR3 protein. The table has just over 300,000 distinct CDR3 sequences, 50% to 60% seen once; the top ten hold approximately 17%. The sequencing sample was made of peripheral blood. The source is a woman in her twenties or thirties with primary liver carcinoma and hepatitis B virus infection.

This clonotype is labeled as medium-sized. V is TRBV11-2 and J is TRBJ2-3, with TRBD1 matching 9 bases. CDR3 length equals 18 residues. Losses at the gene ends were 1 base for V and 2 bases for J; bases not matched to a gene: 10. Germline V gene data show CDR1 as SGHAT and CDR2 as FQNNGV. CDR3 coding DNA: TGTGCCAGCAGCTTAGTCCCCCTCGGGACAGGGAACACAGATACGCAGTATTTT. This encodes CASSLVPLGTGNTDTQYF.

In regard to this clonotype: A junction end diverges from the germline sequence, so it may reflect a read error. This chain uses TRBV11-2 with TRBJ2-7, with a possible D match to TRBD2 (6 bases). This CDR3 spans 13 amino acids. Germline V lookup: CDR1 SGHAT, CDR2 FQNNGV. CDR3 loop: CASSTPGLHELYF. The DNA for the CDR3 is TGTGCCAGCAGCACACCGGGACTCCACGAGCTGTACTTC.

This clonotype was seen ten or more times. At one boundary the junction diverges from the germline segment, which might be a read error. This chain links TRBV6-5 with TRBJ1-2; D is ambiguous. This CDR3 contains 13 residues. Germline loops: CDR1 MNHEY, CDR2 SVGAGI. As DNA, the CDR3 is TGTGCCAGCAGTTTGACCCCTACATTAGGTTTGTCCTTC. It specifies CASSLTPTLGLSF.

CDR3 in amino acids: CASIPRKWTRDEGETQYF. The DNA of the CDR3 is TGTGCCAGCATTCCCCGAAAGTGGACACGAGACGAGGGCGAGACCCAGTACTTC. The rearrangement links TRBV28 to TRBJ2-5, with D tentatively TRBD1 or TRBD2 (5 bases each). From germline, CDR1 is MDHEN and CDR2 SYDVKM. This CDR3 region has 18 residues. V lost 7 bases and J lost 5, with 29 bases in between.

Points on this clonotype: The final CDR3 position lacks the conserved phenylalanine or tryptophan, pointing to a likely read error. The CDR3: CASSLMGSATSYNEQFI. The CDR3 bases are TGTGCCAGCAGCTTAATGGGCTCCGCGACATCCTACAATGAGCAGTTCATC. The chain recombines TRBV7-8 with TRBJ2-1; unclear D gene. Germline lookup yields CDR1 SGHVS and CDR2 FQNEAQ. Trimming stripped 2 bases from V and 1 base from J, with 15 bases between. There are 17 residues in the CDR3.

On this clonotype: This may be a read error: a much more frequent sequence differs by one nucleotide. The chain employs TRBV4-2 and TRBJ1-6; D remains unclear. The CDR3 sequence is 14 residues long. V was clipped by 4 bases and J by 8 bases, with 12 bases between them. Germline assignment: CDR1 LGHNA and CDR2 YNFKEQ. The CDR3 loop reads CASSPEIYDSPLHF. Written as DNA, the CDR3 is TGTGCCAGCAGCCCGGAGATTTATGATTCACCCCTCCACTTT.

As concerns this clonotype: A read error may produce the germline difference seen at one junction end. The V and J genes are TRBV6-6 and TRBJ2-4; D perhaps matches TRBD1 (7 bases). The length of the CDR3 is 15 residues. CDR1 and CDR2 (germline): MNHNY, SVGAGI (reference sequence). The CDR3 protein is CASKRTCSRGDIQYF. The CDR3 bases are TGTGCCAGCAAACGGACTTGCAGCAGGGGGGACATTCAGTATTTC.

V usage is TRBV12-3 or TRBV12-4 and J usage is TRBJ2-5; TRBD2 aligns across 7 bases. There are 12 residues in the CDR3. The CDR3 here is CISSWDYETQYF. Here the CDR3 DNA reads TGTATCAGCAGTTGGGACTATGAGACCCAGTACTTC.

V gene TRBV10-1 combines with J gene TRBJ1-1; no definite D call. The CDR3 runs 14 residues. V lost 8 bases and J lost 4, with 17 bases in between. The V gene's germline CDR1 is WNHNN and CDR2 SYGVQD (reference sequence). CDR3 DNA: TGCGCCAGCTCCCCTTCTGTGGGTGGCACTGAAGCTTTCTTT. Protein: CASSPSVGGTEAFF.

The chain couples TRBV11-2 to TRBJ1-4; D is unclear. V lost 6 bases and J lost 13, with 18 bases in between. Germline values: CDR1 SGHAT, CDR2 FQNNGV. This CDR3 spans 13 amino acids. This CDR3 is CASSSWTGEILFF. The CDR3 bases are TGTGCCAGCAGTAGTTGGACGGGTGAGATACTGTTTTTT.

To note about this clonotype: A much larger clone lies one base from this, so it may be a read error. The V gene is TRBV4-3, the J gene TRBJ2-7; tentatively, D is TRBD1 or TRBD2 (6 bases each). Looked up from germline, CDR1 is LGHNA and CDR2 is YSLEER. CDR3 length: 16 residues. The CDR3 is CANSQEGGLRVHEQYF. The CDR3 nucleotides read TGCGCCAACAGCCAAGAAGGGGGACTGCGGGTCCACGAGCAGTACTTC.

In its sample, this clonotype was seen many times. The chain links TRBV12-3 or TRBV12-4 to TRBJ2-7; the D gene could be TRBD1 or TRBD2 (5 bases each). This CDR3 is built from 13 residues. V dropped 4 bases and J dropped 0 bases, with 7 bases sitting between them. The CDR3 DNA follows: TGTGCCAGCAGTTGGGGGAGCTCCTACGAGCAGTACTTC. It codes for CASSWGSSYEQYF.

The V call is TRBV6-2 or TRBV6-3, the J call TRBJ2-7; D not resolved. The germline V gene has CDR1 MNHEY and CDR2 SVGEGT. V lost 2 bases to trimming and J lost 4 bases, with 15 bases between them. The CDR3 loop spans 15 amino acids. The CDR3 nucleotides read TGTGCCAGCAGTTACGGAAGCGTAGGGTTTTACGAGCAGTACTTC. Translating it yields CASSYGSVGFYEQYF.